This is a list of T cell receptor beta chains from one sample in a study of response to subunit inactivated influenza vaccine. TCRdb used MiXCR to reprocess the RT-PCR reads, holding one entry per CDR3 protein. There are under 550,000 distinct CDR3 sequences in the sample; approximately 7.3% occur only once, and under 15% lies in the top ten. The input for sequencing was PBMCs from blood, taken 23 to 25 months after vaccination. The origin of the receptors is a man between 45 and 75 years old who received an inactivated influenza vaccine. Each CDR3 is given with its conserved first and last residue. Each record gives: D gene, J gene, V gene, CDR3 protein. D genes are given only for firm matches.

TRBD2,TRBJ2-1,TRBV10-3,CAISPREGLENEQFF
TRBD1,TRBJ2-1,TRBV20-1,CSAHKGARDNEQFF
TRBD1,TRBJ1-4,TRBV5-1,CASSFSQGATNEKLFF
-,TRBJ2-7,TRBV10-2,CASKESRGPNEQYF
-,TRBJ2-3,TRBV28,CASSETRGGNTQYF
-,TRBJ2-7,TRBV28,CASRPPVSYEQYF
-,TRBJ1-5,TRBV28,CASSTSRRQPQHF
-,TRBJ2-1,TRBV29-1,CSAHTLATEQFF
TRBD2,TRBJ2-5,TRBV5-4,CASSLWRLAGSSQETQYF
TRBD2,TRBJ2-7,TRBV20-1,CSAVRENEQYF
-,TRBJ1-2,TRBV9,CASSASSPDRERGYTF
-,TRBJ1-2,TRBV2,CASSDQLYGYTF
-,TRBJ2-4,TRBV2,CASSDWDKIAKNIQYF
-,TRBJ2-7,TRBV7-2,CASSNRVDYEQYF
-,TRBJ1-1,TRBV19,CARRSEQRVGNTEAFF
-,TRBJ2-1,TRBV7-2,CASRSFYNEQFF
TRBD1,TRBJ1-1,TRBV29-1,CSGRDRGFMTEAFF
-,TRBJ2-5,TRBV6-1,CATSTGKSETQYF
-,TRBJ1-2,TRBV5-1,CASSAPGGYGYTF
-,TRBJ2-3,TRBV27,CASSFEGSAQYF
-,TRBJ2-2,TRBV18,CASSPKRAYLTGELFF
TRBD1,TRBJ2-7,TRBV6-1,CASYPGQGLSFSYEQYF
TRBD1,TRBJ1-2,TRBV12-3/TRBV12-4,CASGDRTGGYGYTF
TRBD2,TRBJ2-7,TRBV27,CASSILLSGTISYEQYF
TRBD1,TRBJ2-1,TRBV12-3/TRBV12-4,CASSLCLGQIKQCEQFF
-,TRBJ1-1,TRBV12-3/TRBV12-4,CASSLDWNTEAFF
-,TRBJ1-6,TRBV3-1,CASSQPRTTLHF
-,TRBJ2-3,TRBV7-2,CASSPLRDTQYF
-,TRBJ2-7,TRBV6-6,CASNNRYYEQYF
-,TRBJ2-5,TRBV3-1,CASSQDGPEETQYF
-,TRBJ2-1,TRBV4-3,CASSQERGRYNEQFF
-,TRBJ2-7,TRBV20-1,CSATGDVYEQYF
-,TRBJ2-7,TRBV20-1,CSARDIGRHYEQYF
TRBD1,TRBJ1-5,TRBV6-5,CASSYNDRGGFNQPQHF
-,TRBJ2-3,TRBV20-1,CSAREPLIDTQYF
TRBD1,TRBJ1-2,TRBV6-1,CASTKGQGAHYGYTF
TRBD2,TRBJ2-1,TRBV6-2/TRBV6-3,CASRGNSGSSYNEQFF
-,TRBJ1-5,TRBV7-2,CASSLALGAPRPQHF